This T cell receptor (beta chain) is drawn from a study of blood T cells in healthy people across ages. This clonotype was seen a few times. The antigen is not known. V lost 0 bases, J lost 12 bases, and 15 bases lay in between. Germline V lookup: CDR1 DFQATT, CDR2 SNEGSKA (reference sequence). The CDR3 extends over 13 amino acids. Broader study findings: Researchers deemed the diversity estimates from one million T cells underestimates. Whereas aged donors had fewer naive CD4+ cells, long-lived donors had more of them and higher diversity. Per million T cells, TCR beta diversity dropped roughly linearly as age increased.

Using a J-beta primer mix together with a sample-barcoded 5' primer, a second PCR was run for about 6 to 12 cycles. TCRdb re-called the 5' RACE reads with MiXCR, one entry per CDR3 protein. The table lists under 2,000,000 distinct CDR3 sequences, around 50% of them singletons. The source is a woman in her forties in good health. The specimen was blood. The chain carries TRBV20-1 and TRBJ2-1; the D gene is possibly TRBD2 (5 bases). CDR3 bases: TGCAGTGCTAGAGATCGGACTCTCGCCGGGCAGTTCTTC. Its protein is CSARDRTLAGQFF.